These 19 T cell receptor beta chains were sequenced from one sample in a study of blood T cell repertoires in COVID-19. Profiled with immunoSEQ multiplex PCR; TCRdb holds only in-frame clones, not every one. The data show 250,000 to 350,000 clones, with more than 80% seen just once and less than 3% held by the top ten. Sequencing was done on a sample of peripheral blood. These receptors all come from a woman aged 25 to 39 with active or convalescent COVID-19.

The chain combines TRBV3-1 (or the pseudogene TRBV3-2) with TRBJ1-6; D perhaps matches TRBD1 (6 bases). CDR3 length equals 14 residues. Germline loops: CDR1 LGHDT, CDR2 YNNKEL (reference sequence). Trimming left V 3 bases short and J 6 bases short, with 9 bases between. The CDR3 sequence is CASSHRQVNSPLHF. The CDR3 nucleotides are TGTGCCAGCAGCCATCGACAGGTTAATTCACCCCTCCACTTT.

This clone has just one count. The chain carries TRBV2 and TRBJ1-4, with TRBD1 matching 11 bases. The CDR3 contains 16 residues. V trimming: 4 bases; J trimming: 4 bases; junction bases outside the gene matches: 5. Germline CDR1 reads SNHLY; CDR2 reads FYNNEI. This CDR3 is CASSGRDRGINEKLFF. In nucleotides, the CDR3 is TGTGCCAGCAGTGGCCGGGACAGGGGGATTAATGAAAAACTGTTTTTT.

V gene TRBV11-2 combines with J gene TRBJ2-1, with D perhaps TRBD2 (6 bases). The CDR3 spans 15 residues. Deletions cut 3 bases from V and 3 bases from J, with 12 bases between. Germline lookup yields CDR1 SGHAT and CDR2 FQNNGV. The CDR3 bases are TGTGCCAGCAGCTTGACTAGAGGCGGCTACAATGAGCAGTTCTTC. It yields the protein CASSLTRGGYNEQFF.

This sequence joins TRBV5-1 and TRBJ2-3, with 10 bases matching TRBD2. The CDR3 covers 16 residues. Germline V gene sequence: CDR1 SGHRS, CDR2 YFSETQ. V was clipped by 4 bases and J by 0 bases; unmatched bases: 5. In DNA, the CDR3 is TGCGCCAGCAGCCCCGGGACTAGCGTTAGCACAGATACGCAGTATTTT. Its protein product is CASSPGTSVSTDTQYF.

This clone came up once. The chain uses TRBV18 and TRBJ2-7; weak D call: TRBD2 (5 bases). V was trimmed by 6 bases and J by 2 bases, leaving 11 bases between them. The CDR3 totals 13 residues. The V gene's germline CDR1 is KGHSH and CDR2 LQKENI. The CDR3 protein is CASSSGSPYEQYF. In DNA form, the CDR3 reads TGTGCCAGCTCCTCGGGGAGCCCCTACGAGCAGTACTTC.

The CDR3 DNA sequence: TGTGCCAGCAGCGTAGCGGGGGACCAAGAGACCCAGTACTTC. Its protein product is CASSVAGDQETQYF. The V and J genes are TRBV28 and TRBJ2-5, with 9 positions matching TRBD2. V lost 6 bases and J lost 0; bases outside the gene matches: 2. Germline V gene sequence: CDR1 MDHEN, CDR2 SYDVKM. CDR3 length: 14 amino acids.

The V call is TRBV28, the J call TRBJ2-5; 7 positions agree with TRBD1. V gave up 2 bases and J gave up 6 bases; unmatched junction bases: 9. Germline V gives CDR1 MDHEN, CDR2 SYDVKM. The CDR3 is made up of 15 amino acids. The CDR3 loop is CASSLPQGVLKTQYF. As DNA, the CDR3 is TGTGCCAGCAGTTTACCCCAGGGGGTTTTGAAGACCCAGTACTTC.

The chain has TRBV28 and TRBJ2-7, with a possible D match to TRBD1 (6 bases). V was shortened by 2 bases and J by 0 bases, with 11 bases between the two germline ends. The length of the CDR3 is 15 residues. Germline values: CDR1 MDHEN, CDR2 SYDVKM. The CDR3 here is CASSLGQSFSYEQYF. The CDR3 DNA follows: TGTGCCAGCAGTTTAGGACAGTCCTTCTCCTACGAGCAGTACTTC.

This clone is a singleton in its sample. The chain carries TRBV6-5 and TRBJ1-2, with a weak D call TRBD1 (5 bases). The CDR3 runs to 13 residues. The V and J ends lost 5 bases and 4 bases respectively, with 11 bases between them. Germline V gene data show CDR1 as MNHEY and CDR2 as SVGAGI. CDR3 amino acids: CASSQLTGYGYTF. The CDR3 region has the DNA TGTGCCAGCAGTCAGTTAACAGGCTATGGCTACACCTTC.

The gene calls are TRBV5-4 and TRBJ1-6; D is uncertain. In germline, CDR1 is SGHNT, CDR2 YYREEE (reference sequence). The CDR3 consists of 13 residues. Trimming took 8 bases from V and 10 from J, leaving 16 bases between them. The CDR3 loop is CASREAGISPLHF. As DNA, the CDR3 is TGTGCCAGTCGGGAGGCTGGCATCTCACCCCTCCACTTT.

This clone came up many times. The V call is TRBV7-3, the J call TRBJ1-1; D call uncertain. The V gene lost 5 bases and the J gene lost 1 base, with 8 bases spanning the gap. The CDR3 has 13 amino acids. Germline V lookup: CDR1 SGHTA, CDR2 FQGTGA. CDR3 nucleotides: TGTGCCAGCAGCCCCACACCGAACACTGAAGCTTTCTTT. It codes for CASSPTPNTEAFF.

The chain recombines TRBV30 with TRBJ2-7, with 9 bases fitting TRBD2. The CDR3 has 13 amino acids. The germline V gene has CDR1 GTSNPN and CDR2 SVGIG (reference sequence). Trimming at V came to 4 bases and at J to 7 bases, leaving 8 bases not matched to a gene. The CDR3 loop reads CAWMASGVGEQYF. The CDR3 DNA sequence: TGTGCCTGGATGGCTAGCGGGGTGGGGGAGCAGTACTTC.

The table lists this clone with a few counts. The chain has TRBV7-9 and TRBJ2-7, with D possibly TRBD2 on 5 matching bases. CDR1 and CDR2 from the germline V gene are SEHNR and FQNEAQ (reference sequence). V shed 0 bases and J shed 6 bases, with 15 bases lying between them. The CDR3 covers 15 residues. The CDR3 region is CASSLALYGKTEQYF. CDR3 DNA sequence: TGTGCCAGCAGCTTAGCGCTCTACGGGAAGACCGAGCAGTACTTC.

This clone showed up just once. This chain connects TRBV5-1 to TRBJ2-5, with TRBD1 identical over 7 bases. Trimming took 4 bases from V and 1 from J; bases not matched to a gene: 4. There are 14 residues in the CDR3. Germline V gives CDR1 SGHRS, CDR2 YFSETQ. CDR3 loop: CASSTGTAQETQYF. The CDR3 DNA sequence: TGCGCCAGCAGCACCGGGACAGCCCAAGAGACCCAGTACTTC.

CDR3 protein: CASRRDREGTEAFF. CDR3 in DNA: TGTGCCAGCAGACGGGACAGGGAAGGCACTGAAGCTTTCTTT. The chain employs TRBV5-8 and TRBJ1-1, with 9 bases aligning to TRBD1. V lost 5 bases and J lost 4; bases outside the gene matches: 6. The CDR3 loop spans 14 amino acids. Germline V CDR1 and CDR2: SGHTS, YDEGEE.

V and J are TRBV6-2 or TRBV6-3 and TRBJ2-1, with TRBD2 matching over 8 bases. There are 15 residues in the CDR3. CDR1 is MNHEY and CDR2 is SVGEGT in the germline V gene. With V trimmed by 4 bases and J by 8 bases, 10 bases remained unmatched. The CDR3, as DNA: TGTGCCAGCAGTTCCCTGGGACTAGTTAAGGATGAGCAGTTCTTC. Translating gives CASSSLGLVKDEQFF.

The CDR3 sequence: CASSGQGANSPLHF. The CDR3 DNA reads TGTGCCAGCAGCGGACAGGGGGCGAATTCACCCCTCCACTTT. The V call is TRBV9, the J call TRBJ1-6; 10 bases fit TRBD1. The germline CDR1 and CDR2 sequences are SGDLS and YYNGEE. V was clipped by 3 bases and J by 7 bases; unmatched bases: 1. CDR3 size: 14 residues.

This clone was seen just once. V is TRBV5-1 and J is TRBJ2-7; the D gene is possibly TRBD2 (7 bases). V gave up 3 bases and J gave up 2 bases, with 12 bases separating them. This CDR3 contains 14 residues. Germline assignment: CDR1 SGHRS and CDR2 YFSETQ. CDR3 amino acids: CASSYGGLTYEQYF. CDR3 bases: TGCGCCAGCAGCTACGGGGGGCTAACCTACGAGCAGTACTTC.

The V call is TRBV29-1, the J call TRBJ2-7; TRBD1 aligns across 10 bases. V gave up 5 bases and J gave up 6 bases; unmatched junction bases: 7. The length of the CDR3 is 13 residues. The germline gives CDR1 SQVTM, CDR2 ANQGSEA. The CDR3: CSVYRQGASEQYF. DNA of the CDR3: TGCAGCGTTTACCGACAGGGGGCCTCCGAGCAGTACTTC.